The clone carrying this T cell receptor beta chain was detected a few times. Its antigen is not identified. CDR3 length: 15 amino acids. V gave up 2 bases and J gave up 4 bases, with 14 bases separating them. Looked up from germline, CDR1 is SNHLY and CDR2 is FYNNEI. TCRdb itself ran the RT-PCR reads through MiXCR, one entry per CDR3 protein. The table has around 530,000 distinct CDR3 sequences, about 15% seen once; the top ten hold less than 4%. The sample is drawn from a study of response to subunit inactivated influenza vaccine. Points from the study as a whole: It was the authors' suggestion that each seasonal influenza vaccination recruits few new T cells.

The chain links TRBV2 to TRBJ1-2, with TRBD1 as a possible D gene (5 bases). The sequences come from CD4+ T cells sorted from PBMCs, collected 23 months after vaccination. This sequence was found in a man aged 50 to 69 who received an inactivated influenza vaccine. In nucleotides, the CDR3 is TGTGCCAGCAGTGAAAGCTCAGGGTCCTCCTATGGCTACACCTTC. Its protein product is CASSESSGSSYGYTF.